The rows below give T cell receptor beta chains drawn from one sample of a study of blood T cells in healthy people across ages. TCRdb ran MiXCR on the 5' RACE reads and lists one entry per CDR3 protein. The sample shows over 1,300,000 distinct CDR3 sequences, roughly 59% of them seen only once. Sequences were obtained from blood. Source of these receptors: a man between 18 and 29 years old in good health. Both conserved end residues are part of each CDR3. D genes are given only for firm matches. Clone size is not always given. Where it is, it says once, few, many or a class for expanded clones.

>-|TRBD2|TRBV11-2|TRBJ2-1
TGTGCCAGCAGCTTCTTCCTCGGGGAGGGATTGGTGCAGTTCTTC
CASSFFLGEGLVQFF
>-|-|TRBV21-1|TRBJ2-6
TGTGCCAGCAGCTATCGGAATGCTAGACGCGACAGGTTCTCTGGGGCCAACGTCCTGACTTTC
CASSYRNARRDRFSGANVLTF
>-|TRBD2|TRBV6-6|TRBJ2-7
TGTGCCAGCAGCCCTCGGCGAGGACTAGCCTACGAGCAGTACTTC
CASSPRRGLAYEQYF
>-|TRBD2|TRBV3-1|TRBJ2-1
TGTGCCAGCAGCCAAGTGACCCTAGCGGAAACGCAGTTCTTC
CASSQVTLAETQFF
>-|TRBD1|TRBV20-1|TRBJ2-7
TGCAGTGCTAGAAGACAGGGGGCATGGTACGAGCAGTACTTC
CSARRQGAWYEQYF
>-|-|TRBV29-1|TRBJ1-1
TGCAGCTCCCCCTCCCTGGGGACTGAAGCTTTCTTT
CSSPSLGTEAFF
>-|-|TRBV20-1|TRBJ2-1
TGCAGTGCTAGTGAACTAACGAGGAGTAGCGATGAGCAGTTCTTC
CSASELTRSSDEQFF
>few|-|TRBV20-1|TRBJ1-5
TGCAGTGCTAGCCGTGGCGGGAGGCATCAGCCCCAGCATTTT
CSASRGGRHQPQHF
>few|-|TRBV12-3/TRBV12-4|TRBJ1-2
TGTGCCAGCGGGGATCTGGGTGGCTACACCTTC
CASGDLGGYTF
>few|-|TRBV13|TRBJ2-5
TGTGCCAGCAGACAGACTTTTTTAGGGACCCAGTACTTC
CASRQTFLGTQYF
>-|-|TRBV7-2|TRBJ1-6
TGTGCCAGCAGCTTAAGGTCCTTTAGACCGGGAACTAATTCACCCCTCCACTTT
CASSLRSFRPGTNSPLHF
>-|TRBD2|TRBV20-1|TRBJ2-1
TGCAGTGCTAGACCGGCACTAGCGGACCAGAACAATGAGCAGTTCTTC
CSARPALADQNNEQFF
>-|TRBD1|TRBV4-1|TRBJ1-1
TGCGCCAGCAGCCAAGGGGACAGTAAGAACACTGAAGCTTTCTTT
CASSQGDSKNTEAFF
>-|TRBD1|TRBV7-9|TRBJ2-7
TGTGCCAGCAACCGGGACAGGGGGCTGTACGAGCAGTACTTC
CASNRDRGLYEQYF
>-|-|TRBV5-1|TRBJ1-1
TGCGCCAGCAGCTTAACCTGGACAGTCTCGGGGAACACTGAAGCTTTCTTT
CASSLTWTVSGNTEAFF
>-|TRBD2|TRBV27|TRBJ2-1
TGTGCCAGCAGAACCGGGACTAGCGGGGGGGCCTACAATGAGCAGTTCTTC
CASRTGTSGGAYNEQFF
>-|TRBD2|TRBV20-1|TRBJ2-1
TGCAGTGCCGAGTGCGGGATCCGCAGCGGGAGCGGTAATGAGCAGTTCTTC
CSAECGIRSGSGNEQFF
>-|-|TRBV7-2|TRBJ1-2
TGTGCCAGCAGCTCCCCTAGGGACCGGGTTAACTATGGCTACACCTTC
CASSSPRDRVNYGYTF
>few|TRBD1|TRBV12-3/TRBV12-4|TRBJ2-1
TGTGCCAGCAGTTTATCGTCCCGGGACAGGGGTGATGAGCAGTTCTTC
CASSLSSRDRGDEQFF
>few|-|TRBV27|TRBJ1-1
TGTGCCAGCAGTTCACGCCAGGGCTTAACTGAAGCTTTCTTT
CASSSRQGLTEAFF
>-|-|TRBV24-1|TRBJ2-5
TGTGCCACCAGTGACCCGTCGGACCCCCAAGAGACCCAGTACTTC
CATSDPSDPQETQYF
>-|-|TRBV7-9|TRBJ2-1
TGTGCCAGCAGCCCCCCCTGGCTGTCCAATGAGCAGTTCTTC
CASSPPWLSNEQFF
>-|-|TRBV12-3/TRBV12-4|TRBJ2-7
TGTGCCAGCAGTTTTGGGGGATCGGCCTACGAGCAGTACTTC
CASSFGGSAYEQYF
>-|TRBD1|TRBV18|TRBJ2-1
TGTGCCAGCTCACCATCAACAGGGGAATCAGTTTATGAGCAGTTCTTC
CASSPSTGESVYEQFF
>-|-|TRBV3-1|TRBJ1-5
TGTGCCAGCAGCCAAGATAGGGGGACGAACAATCAGCCCCAGCATTTT
CASSQDRGTNNQPQHF
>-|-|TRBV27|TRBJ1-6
TGTGCCAGCAGTCTTGACGGTGATTCACCCCTCCACTTT
CASSLDGDSPLHF
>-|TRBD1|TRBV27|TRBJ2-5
TGTGCCAGCAGTCCGCTACAGGACAGGTGGAAGACCCAGTACTTC
CASSPLQDRWKTQYF
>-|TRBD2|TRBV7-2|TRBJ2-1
TGTGCCAGCACCGCATGGGGGGGCAATGAGCAGTTCTTC
CASTAWGGNEQFF
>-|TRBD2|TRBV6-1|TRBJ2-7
TGTGCTCAGCGGGGGAGCTCCTACGAGCAGTACTTC
CAQRGSSYEQYF
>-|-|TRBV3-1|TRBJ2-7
TGTGCCAGCAGCCAAGAAGGGGCGGCCACAGGAGGGTACGGGCAGTACTTC
CASSQEGAATGGYGQYF
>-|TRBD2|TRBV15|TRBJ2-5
TGTGCCACCAGCAGAGGAGCGGGGGGGATTGTAGAGACCCAGTACTTC
CATSRGAGGIVETQYF
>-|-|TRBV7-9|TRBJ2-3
TGTGCCAGCAGCCGGGTTACGGGGACAGATACGCAGTATTTT
CASSRVTGTDTQYF
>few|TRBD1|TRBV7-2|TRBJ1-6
TGTGCCAGCAGCTCCGTCAGACAGGGACGTAATTCACCCCTCCACTTT
CASSSVRQGRNSPLHF
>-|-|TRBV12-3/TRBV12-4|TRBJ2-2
TGTGCCAGCAGCAACAGGGATAACACCGGGGAGCTGTTTTTT
CASSNRDNTGELFF
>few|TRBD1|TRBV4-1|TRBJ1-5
TGCGCCAGCAGCCTACAGGGGGCCGGTCAGCCCCAGCATTTT
CASSLQGAGQPQHF
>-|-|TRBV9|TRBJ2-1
TGTGCCAGCAGCGTAGTGATGGGGATCCACAATGAGCAGTTCTTC
CASSVVMGIHNEQFF
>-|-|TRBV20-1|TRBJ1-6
TGCAGTGCTTTTTCAGCGAGCTCCTATAATTCACCCCTCCACTTT
CSAFSASSYNSPLHF
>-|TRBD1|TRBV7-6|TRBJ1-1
TGTGCCAGCAGCGGGGACAGGGGAGTTGAAGCTTTCTTT
CASSGDRGVEAFF
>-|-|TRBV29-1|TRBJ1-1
TGCAGCGTTGTTTCTCGGGGCACTGAAGCTTTCTTT
CSVVSRGTEAFF
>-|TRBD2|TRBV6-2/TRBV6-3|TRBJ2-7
TGTGCCAGCACCGGGACTAGCGGCGTTGGTGAGCAGTACTTC
CASTGTSGVGEQYF
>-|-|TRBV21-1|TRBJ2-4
TGTGCCAGCAACCGTTGGAGCAGGGTTTGGACCAAAAACATTCAGTACTTC
CASNRWSRVWTKNIQYF
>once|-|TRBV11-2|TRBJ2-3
TGTGCCGGCAGCCTAGACCGGACAGATATGCAGTATTTT
CAGSLDRTDMQYF
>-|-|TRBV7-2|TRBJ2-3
TGTGCCAGCAGCTTAGGGCTAGAGACGCCAGCAGATACGCAGTATTTT
CASSLGLETPADTQYF
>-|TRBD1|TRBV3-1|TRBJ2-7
TGTGCCAGCAGCATCGGACAGGGGGCTTGGGAGCAGTACTTC
CASSIGQGAWEQYF
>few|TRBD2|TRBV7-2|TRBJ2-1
TGTGCCAGCAGCTTGTTCGGGGGGGGGCCTAGCAATGAGCAGTTCTTC
CASSLFGGGPSNEQFF
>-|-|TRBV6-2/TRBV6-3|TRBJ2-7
TGTGCCAGCAGTTACCCGTCAACGCACGAGCAGTACTTC
CASSYPSTHEQYF
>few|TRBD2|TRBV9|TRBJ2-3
TGTGCCAGCAGCGCCGGGACTAGCGGGGGGTCTACAGATACGCAGTATTTT
CASSAGTSGGSTDTQYF
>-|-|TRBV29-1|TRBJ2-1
TGCACCCTGCGGGCAGGGGAGGACAATGAGCAGTTCTTC
CTLRAGEDNEQFF
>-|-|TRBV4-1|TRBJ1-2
TGCGCCAGCAGCCAAGAAGGACAACTATATGGCTACACCTTC
CASSQEGQLYGYTF
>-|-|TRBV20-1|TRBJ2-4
TGCAGTGCTAGTGGGCAGGAGCAGGGGCGTCAATTAGCCAAAAACATTCAGTACTTC
CSASGQEQGRQLAKNIQYF
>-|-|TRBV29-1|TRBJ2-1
TGCAGCGTTGAGCCCCCCCGCGGAGGGCCCTACAATGAGCAGTTCTTC
CSVEPPRGGPYNEQFF
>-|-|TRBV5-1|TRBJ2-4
TGCGCCAGCAGCTTTGGCGGGAATAAAAACATTCAGTACTTC
CASSFGGNKNIQYF
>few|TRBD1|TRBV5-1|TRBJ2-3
TGCGCCAGCAGCTTGGAGGGGGCAGACGCAGATACGCAGTATTTT
CASSLEGADADTQYF
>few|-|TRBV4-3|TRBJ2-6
TGCGCCAGCAGCCTCGAACTAAGTTACTCGCCTGGGGCCAACGTCCTGACTTTC
CASSLELSYSPGANVLTF
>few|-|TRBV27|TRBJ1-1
TGTGCCAGCAGTATCCTCACTTCAGGGGCGCTGAGCACTGAAGCTTTCTTT
CASSILTSGALSTEAFF
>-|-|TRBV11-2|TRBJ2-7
TGTGCCAGCAGCCAATCCCGGGATCAACTTTACGAGCAGTACTTC
CASSQSRDQLYEQYF
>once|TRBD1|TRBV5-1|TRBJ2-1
TGCACCAGCAGCTTGACGGGACAGGGGGTGTGGAATGAGCAGTTCTTC
CTSSLTGQGVWNEQFF